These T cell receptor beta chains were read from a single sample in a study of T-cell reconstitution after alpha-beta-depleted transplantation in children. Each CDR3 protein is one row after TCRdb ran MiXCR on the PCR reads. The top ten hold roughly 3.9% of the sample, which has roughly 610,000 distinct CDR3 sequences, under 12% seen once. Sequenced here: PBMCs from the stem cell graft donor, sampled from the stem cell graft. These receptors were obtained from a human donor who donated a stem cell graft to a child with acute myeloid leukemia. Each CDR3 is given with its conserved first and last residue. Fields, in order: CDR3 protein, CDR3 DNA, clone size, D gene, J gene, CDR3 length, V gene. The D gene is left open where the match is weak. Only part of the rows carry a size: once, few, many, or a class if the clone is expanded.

CDR3: CASTRESNQPQHF
DNA: TGTGCCAGCACACGGGAGAGCAATCAGCCCCAGCATTTT
size: .
D: .
J: TRBJ1-5
length: 13
V: TRBV7-2

CDR3: CASSLDRQWGQYF
DNA: TGTGCCAGCAGCTTAGACAGGCAGTGGGGGCAGTATTTT
size: .
D: .
J: TRBJ2-3
length: 13
V: TRBV11-2

CDR3: CSEKGSSGYEQYF
DNA: TGCAGCGAAAAGGGGAGTTCGGGCTACGAGCAGTACTTC
size: .
D: .
J: TRBJ2-7
length: 13
V: TRBV20-1

CDR3: CASSPGRTSGSPYEQYF
DNA: TGTGCCAGCAGCCCTGGGCGGACTAGCGGGAGCCCCTACGAGCAGTACTTC
size: few
D: TRBD2
J: TRBJ2-7
length: 17
V: TRBV11-2

CDR3: CASSTGTGGTDTQYF
DNA: TGTGCCAGCAGTACCGGGACAGGGGGGACAGATACGCAGTATTTT
size: many
D: TRBD1
J: TRBJ2-3
length: 15
V: TRBV12-3/TRBV12-4

CDR3: CSVRPPTYEQYF
DNA: TGCAGTGTTAGACCACCTACGTACGAGCAGTACTTC
size: .
D: .
J: TRBJ2-7
length: 12
V: TRBV20-1

CDR3: CSVTTRTGPRGQFF
DNA: TGCAGCGTTACCACCCGGACGGGGCCCCGCGGGCAGTTCTTC
size: few
D: .
J: TRBJ2-1
length: 14
V: TRBV29-1

CDR3: CASSRGGTDSPLHF
DNA: TGTGCCAGTAGTAGGGGGGGCACGGATTCACCCCTCCACTTT
size: .
D: .
J: TRBJ1-6
length: 14
V: TRBV19

CDR3: CSVRTSLNTGELFF
DNA: TGCAGCGTGCGGACTAGCCTGAACACCGGGGAGCTGTTTTTT
size: many
D: TRBD2
J: TRBJ2-2
length: 14
V: TRBV29-1

CDR3: CSPLADRAYGYTF
DNA: TGCAGTCCTCTGGCAGACAGGGCCTATGGCTACACCTTC
size: many
D: TRBD1
J: TRBJ1-2
length: 13
V: TRBV20-1

CDR3: CASSEWRDSNSPLHF
DNA: TGTGCCAGCAGTGAATGGAGGGACAGTAATTCACCCCTCCACTTT
size: .
D: TRBD1
J: TRBJ1-6
length: 15
V: TRBV25-1

CDR3: CSARDQGLAGWGDEQFF
DNA: TGCAGTGCTAGAGATCAAGGACTAGCGGGATGGGGAGATGAGCAGTTCTTC
size: .
D: TRBD2
J: TRBJ2-1
length: 17
V: TRBV20-1

CDR3: CSAPISGRVGSDTQYF
DNA: TGCAGTGCTCCTATTAGCGGGAGGGTGGGGTCAGATACGCAGTATTTT
size: few
D: TRBD2
J: TRBJ2-3
length: 16
V: TRBV20-1

CDR3: CASSETGTGIYEQYF
DNA: TGTGCCAGCAGCGAAACCGGGACAGGGATCTACGAGCAGTACTTC
size: .
D: TRBD1
J: TRBJ2-7
length: 15
V: TRBV6-1

CDR3: CASSKSGLGHHEQFF
DNA: TGTGCCAGCAGCAAAAGCGGGCTAGGTCATCATGAGCAGTTCTTC
size: .
D: .
J: TRBJ2-1
length: 15
V: TRBV6-2/TRBV6-3

CDR3: CSARTASSYNEQFF
DNA: TGCAGTGCTAGAACGGCAAGCTCCTACAATGAGCAGTTCTTC
size: many
D: .
J: TRBJ2-1
length: 14
V: TRBV20-1

CDR3: CASSFYRSDAIAQYF
DNA: TGTGCCAGCAGTTTTTATCGGAGTGATGCAATAGCCCAGTACTTC
size: .
D: .
J: TRBJ2-5
length: 15
V: TRBV2

CDR3: CASSYTSSGYNEQFF
DNA: TGTGCCAGCAGTTATACTAGCAGCGGGTACAATGAGCAGTTCTTC
size: many
D: .
J: TRBJ2-1
length: 15
V: TRBV6-5

CDR3: CASSLGLAGGGRETQYF
DNA: TGTGCCAGCAGCCTGGGACTAGCGGGAGGAGGTCGAGAGACCCAGTACTTC
size: many
D: TRBD2
J: TRBJ2-5
length: 17
V: TRBV9

CDR3: CASSYLAGGNIQYF
DNA: TGTGCCAGCAGCTATCTAGCGGGAGGAAACATTCAGTACTTC
size: many
D: TRBD2
J: TRBJ2-4
length: 14
V: TRBV7-2

CDR3: CASSYRPLDGYTF
DNA: TGTGCCAGCAGCTATCGACCTCTTGATGGCTACACCTTC
size: .
D: .
J: TRBJ1-2
length: 13
V: TRBV6-5

CDR3: CSAREGTILHF
DNA: TGCAGTGCTAGAGAGGGCACGATCCTACACTTC
size: .
D: .
J: TRBJ2-7
length: 11
V: TRBV20-1

CDR3: CATSGSGSSYNEQFF
DNA: TGTGCCACCTCGGGTAGCGGGAGCTCCTACAATGAGCAGTTCTTC
size: many
D: TRBD2
J: TRBJ2-1
length: 15
V: TRBV2

CDR3: CASSNGRGLAGGSTHEQYF
DNA: TGTGCCAGCAGCAATGGCCGGGGACTAGCGGGAGGATCTACCCACGAGCAGTACTTC
size: .
D: TRBD2
J: TRBJ2-7
length: 19
V: TRBV27

CDR3: CASSSQGWVEQFF
DNA: TGTGCCAGCAGCTCTCAAGGCTGGGTAGAGCAGTTCTTC
size: few
D: .
J: TRBJ2-1
length: 13
V: TRBV7-9

CDR3: CASSSWRGQFNYGYTF
DNA: TGTGCCAGCAGCTCCTGGCGGGGACAGTTCAACTATGGCTACACCTTC
size: few
D: TRBD1
J: TRBJ1-2
length: 16
V: TRBV7-9

CDR3: CASVTAGPSYNEQFF
DNA: TGTGCCAGCGTTACAGCGGGCCCATCCTACAATGAGCAGTTCTTC
size: .
D: .
J: TRBJ2-1
length: 15
V: TRBV28

CDR3: CASSFRGDTQYF
DNA: TGTGCCAGCTCTTTCAGGGGAGATACGCAGTATTTT
size: many
D: .
J: TRBJ2-3
length: 12
V: TRBV6-5

CDR3: CASSSPGAYNEQFF
DNA: TGTGCCAGCAGCTCCCCGGGCGCCTACAATGAGCAGTTCTTC
size: many
D: .
J: TRBJ2-1
length: 14
V: TRBV9

CDR3: CSASVNLRGRQYF
DNA: TGCAGTGCTAGTGTCAACCTGAGGGGGCGCCAGTACTTC
size: many
D: TRBD1
J: TRBJ2-5
length: 13
V: TRBV20-1

CDR3: CSARAGGMNTEAFF
DNA: TGCAGTGCTAGAGCGGGGGGCATGAACACTGAAGCTTTCTTT
size: many
D: .
J: TRBJ1-1
length: 14
V: TRBV20-1

CDR3: CSVLHGETQYF
DNA: TGCAGCGTGCTCCATGGTGAGACCCAGTACTTC
size: many
D: .
J: TRBJ2-5
length: 11
V: TRBV29-1

CDR3: CASSLSLFSSYNEQFF
DNA: TGTGCCAGCAGCTTATCACTCTTCAGCTCCTACAATGAGCAGTTCTTC
size: .
D: .
J: TRBJ2-1
length: 16
V: TRBV7-2

CDR3: CASSLRGGGNEQFF
DNA: TGTGCCAGCAGCTTGCGGGGAGGGGGTAATGAGCAGTTCTTC
size: .
D: .
J: TRBJ2-1
length: 14
V: TRBV7-6

CDR3: CASSSAPLAGDKFF
DNA: TGTGCCAGCAGCTCCGCTCCACTAGCGGGAGATAAGTTCTTC
size: many
D: TRBD2
J: TRBJ2-1
length: 14
V: TRBV7-2

CDR3: CASSLAGPNMGGTQYF
DNA: TGTGCCAGCAGCTTAGCCGGACCAAACATGGGGGGTACGCAGTATTTT
size: .
D: .
J: TRBJ2-3
length: 16
V: TRBV7-6

CDR3: CASSYGSGRGNEQFF
DNA: TGTGCCAGCAGTTATGGCAGCGGGAGGGGGAATGAGCAGTTCTTC
size: .
D: TRBD2
J: TRBJ2-1
length: 15
V: TRBV6-5

CDR3: CSARDRSTGTGELFF
DNA: TGCAGTGCTAGAGATAGGTCTACGGGCACCGGGGAGCTGTTTTTT
size: .
D: .
J: TRBJ2-2
length: 15
V: TRBV20-1

CDR3: CASSLAAGTNTIYF
DNA: TGTGCCAGCAGTTTGGCGGCAGGGACTAACACCATATATTTT
size: many
D: .
J: TRBJ1-3
length: 14
V: TRBV27